The T cell receptor (beta chain) under discussion was sequenced for a study of T cells after yellow fever vaccination. UMIs were added to TCR cDNA along with a universal primer site when it was made by 5'RACE template switching. From the 5' RACE reads, TCRdb called clonotypes with MiXCR, one entry per CDR3 protein. The sample has some 160,000 distinct CDR3 sequences, about a tenth seen once. The CDR3 loop spans 13 amino acids. The germline V gene encodes CDR1 SGHAT and CDR2 FQNNGV. The ends lost 8 bases at V and 7 bases at J; junction bases unmatched: 5. This clonotype was seen a few times. Antigen unknown. Study-level points and caveats: A small share of clonotypes appeared in both CD4 and CD8 compartments. Once the booster was given, most primary-vaccination clones reappeared, at about 96% for CD4 and approximately 88% for CD8. On re-exposure, the response was weaker but peaked faster, at day 5 versus 15.

The sequencing here drew on CD8+ T cells sorted from PBMCs, taken 45 days after the yellow fever booster vaccination. The rearrangement links TRBV11-2 to TRBJ2-1; TRBD1 matches at 10 bases. The sequence was obtained from a man younger than 30 who received the YFV17D yellow fever vaccine. The CDR3 DNA reads as TGTGCCAGCCGGACAGGGGGGAGAAATGAGCAGTTCTTC. Translated: CASRTGGRNEQFF.